The 13 T cell receptor beta chains below were found in one sample sequenced in a study of response to subunit inactivated influenza vaccine. From the RT-PCR reads, TCRdb called clonotypes with MiXCR, one entry per CDR3 protein. Counted here are 700,000 to 900,000 distinct CDR3 sequences, 21% occurring once; the ten biggest clones make up 10% to 13%. Sequences were derived from PBMCs from blood, sampled more than 4 days after vaccination. The receptors originated from a man in his fifties who received an inactivated influenza vaccine.

This clonotype was observed a handful of times. The gene calls are TRBV6-1 and TRBJ1-2, with a weak D call TRBD1 (5 bases). Trimming shortened V by 6 bases and J by 5 bases, and 13 bases separated the two germline ends. CDR1 is MNHNS and CDR2 is SASEGT in the germline V gene. The CDR3 is made up of 13 amino acids. The CDR3 region has the DNA TGTGCCAGCAGACCGTCAGGGTTGTATGGCTACACCTTC. It is translated as CASRPSGLYGYTF.

The rearrangement joins TRBV6-1 to TRBJ1-3, with a tentative D call TRBD1 (6 bases). CDR1 and CDR2 (germline): MNHNS, SASEGT. This CDR3 contains 15 residues. The V and J ends lost 6 bases and 4 bases respectively, with 16 bases between them. The CDR3 DNA follows: TGTGCCAGCAGCAGGGGAGTCTCCGCCGGAAACACCATATATTTT. It specifies CASSRGVSAGNTIYF.

The chain couples TRBV12-3 or TRBV12-4 to TRBJ2-7, with 11 bases matching TRBD2. The CDR3 length is 14 residues. With 5 bases clipped from V and 4 bases from J, the junction kept 4 bases outside the gene matches. The CDR3: CASSTSGRMYEQYF. In DNA form, the CDR3 reads TGTGCCAGCAGTACTAGCGGGAGAATGTACGAGCAGTACTTC.

This clonotype came up a few times. This chain joins TRBV5-6 and TRBJ2-1; D possibly corresponds to TRBD2 (5 bases). The germline V gene encodes CDR1 SGHDT and CDR2 YYEEEE. CDR3 length: 9 residues. Trimming shortened V by 6 bases and J by 15 bases, and 10 bases separated the two germline ends. CDR3 nucleotide sequence: TGTGCCAGCACCCAACTAGGGTTCTTC. It is translated as CASTQLGFF.

The V call is TRBV20-1, the J call TRBJ2-7, with 7 bases that match TRBD2. The CDR3 is 14 residues long. Germline V gives CDR1 DFQATT, CDR2 SNEGSKA (reference sequence). V shed 1 base and J 2 bases; nucleotides not matched to a gene: 5. The CDR3 DNA reads TGCAGTGCTAGAGCTGCGGGGGTAGCCTACGAGCAGTACTTC. Residues: CSARAAGVAYEQYF.

Worth noting for this clonotype: This sequence may be a read error, since a much larger clone differs from it by one base. The chain has TRBV20-1 and TRBJ2-3; TRBD2 agrees at 11 bases. J gave up 5 bases and V 8 bases, and 9 bases lay outside the gene matches. The CDR3 sequence is 14 residues long. The germline gives CDR1 DFQATT, CDR2 SNEGSKA (reference sequence). The CDR3 spells CSTPSGGIGDTQYF. The CDR3 DNA reads TGCAGTACTCCTAGCGGGGGGATCGGAGATACGCAGTATTTT.

This clonotype was observed a handful of times. V usage is TRBV27 and J usage is TRBJ1-1; D uncertain. Trimming stripped 2 bases from V and 3 bases from J, with 7 bases between. Germline V gene data show CDR1 as MNHEY and CDR2 as SMNVEV (reference sequence). CDR3 length: 13 residues. Here the CDR3 DNA reads TGTGCCAGCAGTTTAAACCGGTACACTGAAGCTTTCTTT. It translates to CASSLNRYTEAFF.

The rearrangement joins TRBV7-2 to TRBJ2-1; D is perhaps TRBD1 or TRBD2 (7 bases each). V was trimmed by 5 bases and J by 8 bases, leaving 22 bases between them. The CDR3 has 16 residues. Germline lookup yields CDR1 SGHTA and CDR2 FQGNSA. CDR3 protein: CASSNPAGGGADEQFF. CDR3 sequence (DNA): TGTGCCAGCAGCAACCCGGCAGGGGGGGGGGCGGATGAGCAGTTCTTC.

This clonotype has just a few counts. V is TRBV29-1 and J is TRBJ1-1; weak D call: TRBD1 (5 bases). CDR3 size: 12 residues. V was trimmed by 7 bases and J by 0 bases, leaving 9 bases between them. Germline lookup yields CDR1 SQVTM and CDR2 ANQGSEA. CDR3 region: CSGGTVNTEAFF. CDR3 coding DNA: TGCAGCGGGGGGACGGTGAACACTGAAGCTTTCTTT.

The chain couples TRBV20-1 to TRBJ2-1; TRBD1 is a possible D gene (6 bases). Germline V CDR1 and CDR2: DFQATT, SNEGSKA (reference sequence). Deletions cut 1 base from V and 4 bases from J, with 11 bases between. The CDR3 loop spans 14 amino acids. CDR3 loop: CSARGGQIYNEQFF. The DNA of the CDR3 is TGCAGTGCTAGAGGAGGACAGATATACAATGAGCAGTTCTTC.

The chain combines TRBV20-1 with TRBJ2-7, with 12 positions matching TRBD2. The CDR3 length is 13 residues. In germline, CDR1 is DFQATT, CDR2 SNEGSKA (reference sequence). The trim removed 5 bases at V and 11 bases at J, leaving 10 bases unmatched. CDR3 nucleotides: TGCAGTGCTGGCCAGAGACTAGCGGGAGAGGAGTACTTC. It yields the protein CSAGQRLAGEEYF.

This chain uses TRBV24-1 with TRBJ2-3; TRBD2 agrees at 14 bases. CDR3 length: 17 amino acids. V trimming: 7 bases; J trimming: 4 bases; junction bases outside the gene matches: 9. Germline V CDR1 and CDR2: KGHDR, SFDVKD. The CDR3 nucleotides read TGTGCCACCAGCAGTGGGACTAGCGGGAGTTATGCAGATACGCAGTATTTT. Translated: CATSSGTSGSYADTQYF.

V usage is TRBV7-2 and J usage is TRBJ2-7, with unresolved D. CDR1 SGHTA and CDR2 FQGNSA come from the germline V gene. This CDR3 has 17 residues. Trimming pared 1 base from V and 0 bases from J, leaving 16 bases between. In DNA, the CDR3 is TGTGCCAGCAGCTTAGGGGTAGGTAGGGCCAACTCCTACGAGCAGTACTTC. This gives the protein CASSLGVGRANSYEQYF.